These 20 T cell receptor beta chains share one sample of origin, sequenced in a study of blood T cells in healthy people across ages. Next came a second PCR, run for about 6 to 12 cycles, which used a sample-barcoded 5' primer along with a J-beta primer mix. TCRdb itself ran the 5' RACE reads through MiXCR, one entry per CDR3 protein. The repertoire holds fewer than 750,000 distinct CDR3 sequences, about 45% seen once, with approximately 25% in the top ten. Sequencing was done on a sample of blood. The receptors were sampled from an elderly man in good health.

In this sample, this clonotype turned up a few times. V usage is TRBV15 and J usage is TRBJ2-3; D gene uncertain. Germline-derived CDR1 and CDR2 are LNHNV and YYDKDF (reference sequence). Trimming removed 1 base at V and 2 bases at J, with 7 bases between. The CDR3 has 14 amino acids. CDR3 region: CATSRAAYTDTQYF. The CDR3 bases are TGTGCCACCAGCAGAGCGGCCTACACAGATACGCAGTATTTT.

This clonotype was observed a handful of times. The chain couples TRBV25-1 to TRBJ2-4; 8 nucleotides match TRBD1. V shed 6 bases and J 13 bases; nucleotides not matched to a gene: 11. From germline, CDR1 is MGHDK and CDR2 SYGVNS. This CDR3 spans 13 amino acids. The DNA of the CDR3 is TGTGCCAGCAGCGACAGGGGACTCGTCGCGCAGTACTTC. It codes for CASSDRGLVAQYF.

This clonotype was observed at least ten times. V and J are TRBV28 and TRBJ2-5, with 7 nucleotides matching TRBD2. CDR3 length: 14 residues. The germline CDR1 and CDR2 sequences are MDHEN and SYDVKM. The V gene end was trimmed by 3 bases and the J gene end by 5 bases; junction bases not matched to a gene: 6. The CDR3 DNA is TGTGCCAGCAGTTTGTCCGGGGGGTCGGAGACCCAGTACTTC. It is translated as CASSLSGGSETQYF. The full variable domain, completed using reference TRBV28 and TRBJ2-5, is DVKVTQSSRYLVKRTGEKVFLECVQDMDHENMFWYRQDPGLGLRLIYFSYDVKMKEKGDIPEGYSVSREKKERFSLILESASTNQTSMYLCASSLSGGSETQYFGPGTRLLVL.

V is TRBV29-1 and J is TRBJ2-7, with 8 positions matching TRBD2. The V gene end was trimmed by 7 bases and the J gene end by 3 bases; junction bases not matched to a gene: 2. Germline lookup yields CDR1 SQVTM and CDR2 ANQGSEA. The CDR3 extends over 11 amino acids. For the CDR3, the DNA is TGCAGCGCGACTAGCGACTACGAGCAGTACTTC. Amino acids: CSATSDYEQYF.

This chain uses TRBV12-3 or TRBV12-4 with TRBJ2-5; 9 bases line up with TRBD1. The CDR3 is 14 amino acids. The V and J ends lost 6 bases and 2 bases, in that order; junction bases with no gene match: 4. This CDR3 reads CASRRQGGQETQYF. CDR3 DNA sequence: TGTGCCAGCAGGAGACAGGGGGGACAAGAGACCCAGTACTTC.

The chain carries TRBV12-3 or TRBV12-4 and TRBJ1-1; perhaps TRBD1 as D (5 bases). This CDR3 has 13 residues. The V gene lost 3 bases and the J gene lost 7 bases, with 12 bases spanning the gap. The CDR3 protein is CASSFRGIDEAFF. The DNA for the CDR3 is TGTGCCAGCAGTTTTCGGGGGATAGATGAAGCTTTCTTT.

Note on this clonotype: Its ends do not fully match the called genes, so a read error is possible. The J gene is TRBJ1-4, the V gene TRBV7-9; 11 positions agree with TRBD1. Germline values: CDR1 SEHNR, CDR2 FQNEAQ (reference sequence). The CDR3 covers 16 residues. The CDR3 here is CVSSPRTGTGGEKLFF. The CDR3 coding sequence is TGTGTCAGCAGCCCGCGAACGGGGACAGGGGGGGAAAAACTGTTTTTT. The full variable domain, in which reference TRBV7-9 and TRBJ1-4 provide the parts outside the CDR3, is DTGVSQNPRHKITKRGQNVTFRCDPISEHNRLYWYRQTLGQGPEFLTYFQNEAQLEKSRLLSDRFSAERPKGSFSTLEIQRTEQGDSAMYLCVSSPRTGTGGEKLFFGSGTQLSVL.

The chain has TRBV5-1 and TRBJ2-1; 7 bases are a match to TRBD2. The germline V gene has CDR1 SGHRS and CDR2 YFSETQ. The CDR3 is 14 residues long. The V and J ends lost 5 bases and 6 bases, in that order; junction bases with no gene match: 8. CDR3: CASRIGTIGNEQFF. The CDR3 region has the DNA TGCGCCAGCAGGATCGGGACTATCGGCAATGAGCAGTTCTTC.

V gene TRBV7-2 combines with J gene TRBJ2-3; TRBD1 aligns across 8 bases. The V gene end was trimmed by 1 base and the J gene end by 6 bases; junction bases not matched to a gene: 6. The germline gives CDR1 SGHTA, CDR2 FQGNSA. The CDR3 extends over 15 amino acids. Here the CDR3 reads CASSLEADREDTQYF. The CDR3 coding sequence is TGTGCCAGCAGCTTAGAGGCGGACAGGGAGGATACGCAGTATTTT.

The chain couples TRBV20-1 to TRBJ2-5; 10 nucleotides align to TRBD2. Germline CDR1 DFQATT, CDR2 SNEGSKA (reference sequence). The CDR3 loop spans 14 amino acids. The V gene end was trimmed by 2 bases and the J gene end by 6 bases; junction bases not matched to a gene: 6. The CDR3 sequence: CSARSERGGKTQYF. DNA of the CDR3: TGCAGTGCTAGATCTGAGCGGGGGGGGAAGACCCAGTACTTC.

V and J are TRBV7-9 and TRBJ2-1; 11 bases match TRBD2. The CDR3 runs 15 residues. In germline, CDR1 is SEHNR, CDR2 FQNEAQ (reference sequence). The V segment lost 5 bases and the J segment 5 bases; nucleotides outside the gene matches: 5. The CDR3 DNA reads TGTGCCAGCAGCCGGGGGACTAGCGGAGACAATGAGCAGTTCTTC. The encoded protein is CASSRGTSGDNEQFF.

The gene calls are TRBV29-1 and TRBJ2-5; 8 nucleotides align to TRBD2. The CDR3 consists of 13 residues. V shed 3 bases and J 10 bases; nucleotides not matched to a gene: 10. The V gene's germline CDR1 is SQVTM and CDR2 ANQGSEA. CDR3 coding DNA: TGCAGCGTTGACGAAGCGGGAGCGCGGATCCAGTACTTC. This codes for CSVDEAGARIQYF.

The chain employs TRBV20-1 and TRBJ2-5; 11 bases are shared with TRBD2. Trimming removed 0 bases from V and 4 bases from J; junction bases left unmatched: 7. This CDR3 spans 16 amino acids. CDR1 is DFQATT and CDR2 is SNEGSKA in the germline V gene (reference sequence). The CDR3 is CSARDLSSGRRETQYF. Written as DNA, the CDR3 is TGCAGTGCTAGAGATCTGTCTAGCGGGAGGCGAGAGACCCAGTACTTC.

The chain links TRBV4-2 to TRBJ2-7, with D perhaps matching TRBD2 (6 bases). The J call may be in error: the DNA end matches TRBJ2-5 better. CDR1 is LGHNA, CDR2 YNFKEQ, per germline. CDR3 length equals 14 residues. CDR3: CASSQGGGLETQYF. The DNA of the CDR3 is TGTGCCAGCAGCCAAGGAGGAGGGTTGGAGACCCAGTACTTC.

This clonotype was recorded a few times. V is TRBV4-3 and J is TRBJ2-7; the D gene is possibly TRBD1 (6 bases). Germline V gives CDR1 LGHNA, CDR2 YSLEER. The CDR3 is 16 amino acids. The ends were cut back, 0 bases at V and 4 bases at J, with 16 bases in the middle. CDR3 sequence: CASSQDIQGQSYEQYF. In DNA, the CDR3 is TGCGCCAGCAGCCAAGATATCCAGGGACAATCGTACGAGCAGTACTTC.

Only a few counts were recorded for this clonotype. The rearrangement uses TRBV28 and TRBJ2-1; 12 nucleotides match TRBD2. This CDR3 has 15 amino acids. Germline V gene lookup returns CDR1 MDHEN and CDR2 SYDVKM. The V gene end was trimmed by 10 bases and the J gene end by 7 bases; junction bases not matched to a gene: 11. CDR3 DNA: TGTGCCACCGCAATACTAGCGGGAGGAAGTAATGAGCAGTTCTTC. Translated: CATAILAGGSNEQFF. Full variable domain (rest looked up from reference TRBV28 and TRBJ2-1): DVKVTQSSRYLVKRTGEKVFLECVQDMDHENMFWYRQDPGLGLRLIYFSYDVKMKEKGDIPEGYSVSREKKERFSLILESASTNQTSMYLCATAILAGGSNEQFFGPGTRLTVL.

This clonotype was seen a few times. The rearrangement uses TRBV7-9 and TRBJ2-2; unclear D gene. CDR3 length: 13 residues. Trimming cost V 1 base and J 10 bases, with 10 bases left between them. Germline V gene sequence: CDR1 SEHNR, CDR2 FQNEAQ (reference sequence). CDR3 loop: CASSLDISVELFF. Here the CDR3 DNA reads TGTGCCAGCAGCTTAGATATCAGCGTGGAGCTGTTTTTT. Full variable domain (rest looked up from reference TRBV7-9 and TRBJ2-2): DTGVSQNPRHKITKRGQNVTFRCDPISEHNRLYWYRQTLGQGPEFLTYFQNEAQLEKSRLLSDRFSAERPKGSFSTLEIQRTEQGDSAMYLCASSLDISVELFFGEGSRLTVL.

The V and J genes are TRBV15 and TRBJ2-5; D is undetermined. V was shortened by 1 base and J by 4 bases, with 10 bases between the two germline ends. Germline V gene data show CDR1 as LNHNV and CDR2 as YYDKDF (reference sequence). This CDR3 is built from 14 residues. The CDR3, as DNA: TGTGCCACCAGCAGAGGTGTTTCCCCAGAGACCCAGTACTTC. Its protein product is CATSRGVSPETQYF.

This clonotype was recorded a few times. The chain carries TRBV20-1 and TRBJ2-7; 9 bases align to TRBD1. The CDR3 runs to 13 residues. Germline V gene lookup returns CDR1 DFQATT and CDR2 SNEGSKA (reference sequence). V was pared by 5 bases and J by 10 bases, with 12 bases of the junction left unmatched. This CDR3 reads CSAQRGQGFYQYF. CDR3 nucleotide sequence: TGCAGTGCTCAACGGGGACAGGGATTCTACCAGTACTTC.

This clonotype was seen a handful of times. The V call is TRBV6-5, the J call TRBJ2-3; TRBD2 matches at 8 bases. V trimming: 6 bases; J trimming: 3 bases; junction bases outside the gene matches: 11. Germline CDR1 MNHEY, CDR2 SVGAGI. CDR3 length: 16 residues. The CDR3 protein is CASSRGGKTGTDTQYF. DNA of the CDR3: TGTGCCAGCAGCCGGGGGGGGAAAACAGGAACAGATACGCAGTATTTT.